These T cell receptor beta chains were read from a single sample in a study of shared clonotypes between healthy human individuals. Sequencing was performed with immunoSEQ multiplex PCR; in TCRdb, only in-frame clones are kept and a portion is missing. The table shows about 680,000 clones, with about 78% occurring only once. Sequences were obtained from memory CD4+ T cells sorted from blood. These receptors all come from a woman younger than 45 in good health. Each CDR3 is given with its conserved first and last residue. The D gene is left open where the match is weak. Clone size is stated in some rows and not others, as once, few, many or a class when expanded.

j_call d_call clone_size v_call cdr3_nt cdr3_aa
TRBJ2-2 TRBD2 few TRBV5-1 TGCGCCAGCAGCTCGGGACTAGCGGGAGGCACCGGGGAGCTGTTTTTT CASSSGLAGGTGELFF
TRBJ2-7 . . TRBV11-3 TGTGCCAGCAGCCCCATAAGCAGCTACGAGCAGTACTTC CASSPISSYEQYF
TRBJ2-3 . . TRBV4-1 TGCGCCAGCAGCCTGGTTGCAGATACGCAGTATTTT CASSLVADTQYF
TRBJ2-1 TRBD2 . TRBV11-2 TGTGCCAGCAGCTCCAGAGGGGTAGCGGGCGCCTACAATGAGCAGTTCTTC CASSSRGVAGAYNEQFF
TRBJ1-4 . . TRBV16 TGTGCCAGCAGCCAATCGAATGAAAAACTGTTTTTT CASSQSNEKLFF
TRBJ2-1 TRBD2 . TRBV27 TGTGCCAGCAGAGGACAGTGGGGACTAGCGGGACAGCAGTTCTTC CASRGQWGLAGQQFF
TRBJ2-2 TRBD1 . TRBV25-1 TGTGCCAGCAACCGGGACAGGGACACCGGGGAGCTGTTTTTT CASNRDRDTGELFF
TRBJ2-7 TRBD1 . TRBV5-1 TGCGCCAGCAGCCAACAGGGGCCCAAAGGTTACGAGCAGTACTTC CASSQQGPKGYEQYF
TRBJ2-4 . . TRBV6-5 TGTGCCAGCAGTTACTCCGGGGCCAAAAACATTCAGTACTTC CASSYSGAKNIQYF
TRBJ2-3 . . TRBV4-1 TGCGCCAGCAGCTATCCCGGGACTAGCACAGATACGCAGTATTTT CASSYPGTSTDTQYF
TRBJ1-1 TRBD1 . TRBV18 TGTGCCAGCGCGACAGGGAGGAACACTGAAGCTTTCTTT CASATGRNTEAFF
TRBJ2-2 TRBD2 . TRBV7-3 TGTGCCAGCAGCTTAAGTGGTGGCGGGAGGAACACCGGGGAGCTGTTTTTT CASSLSGGGRNTGELFF
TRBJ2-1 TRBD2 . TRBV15 TGTGCCACCAGCAAGACTAGCGGGAGGGGTATCTATGAGCAGTTCTTC CATSKTSGRGIYEQFF
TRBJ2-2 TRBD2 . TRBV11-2 TGTGCCAGCAGCTTAATGTGGACTAGCGGAAACACCGGGGAGCTGTTTTTT CASSLMWTSGNTGELFF
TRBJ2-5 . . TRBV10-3 TGTGCCATCATGGCCCCGGGAACAGAGACCCAGTACTTC CAIMAPGTETQYF
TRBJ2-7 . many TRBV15 TGTGCCACCAGCAGAGATCCAGTCTCCTACGAGCAGTACTTC CATSRDPVSYEQYF
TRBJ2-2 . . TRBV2 TGTGCCAGCAGACGGACAGTCACCGGGGAGCTGTTTTTT CASRRTVTGELFF
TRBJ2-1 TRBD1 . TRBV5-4 TGTGCCAGCAGCCTCGAGACAGGGGGCTACAATGAGCAGTTCTTC CASSLETGGYNEQFF
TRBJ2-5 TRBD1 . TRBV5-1 TGCGCCAGCAGCTCGGGAAATACAGGGGGGGAGACCCAGTACTTC CASSSGNTGGETQYF
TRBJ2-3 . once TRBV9 TGTGCCAGCAGCGTAGCTAGAGGGGGTGCAGATACGCAGTATTTT CASSVARGGADTQYF
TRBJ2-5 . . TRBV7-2 TGTGCCAGCAGACGCGGACCCGCCGTGGAGACCCAGTACTTC CASRRGPAVETQYF
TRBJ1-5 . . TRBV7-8 TGTGCCAGCAGCTTAGCGTCCAGCTATAGCAATCAGCCCCAGCATTTT CASSLASSYSNQPQHF
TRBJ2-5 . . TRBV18 TGTGCCAGCTTTCCCAACTTGGGGCAAGAGACCCAGTACTTC CASFPNLGQETQYF
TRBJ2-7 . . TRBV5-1 TGCGCCAGCAGCCCTACGGGCTCGTACTACGAGCAGTACTTC CASSPTGSYYEQYF
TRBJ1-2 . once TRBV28 TGTGCCAGCAGAAGATCCATGTGGAGCAAAAATGGCTACACCTTC CASRRSMWSKNGYTF
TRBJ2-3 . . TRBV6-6 TGTGCCAGCAGTCTAGACAGTCGTGGACATACGCAGTATTTT CASSLDSRGHTQYF
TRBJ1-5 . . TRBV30 TGTGCCTGGAGTCTAACGCTTCAGGGTGACCAGCCCCAGCATTTT CAWSLTLQGDQPQHF
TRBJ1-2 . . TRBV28 TGTGCCAGCAGTTTGGGAAGAGGGGACTATGGCTACACCTTC CASSLGRGDYGYTF
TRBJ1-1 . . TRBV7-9 TGTGCCAGCAGCTTAGGTCTTGGGGGCGCGGGCACTGAAGCTTTCTTT CASSLGLGGAGTEAFF
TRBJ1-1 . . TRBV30 TGTGCTGCTTGGAATCGGGGGAGGAGAGTGTACACTGAAGCTTTCTTT CAAWNRGRRVYTEAFF
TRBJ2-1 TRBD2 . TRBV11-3 TGTGCCAGCAGCCCAGCGGGAGGCTACAATGAGCAGTTCTTC CASSPAGGYNEQFF